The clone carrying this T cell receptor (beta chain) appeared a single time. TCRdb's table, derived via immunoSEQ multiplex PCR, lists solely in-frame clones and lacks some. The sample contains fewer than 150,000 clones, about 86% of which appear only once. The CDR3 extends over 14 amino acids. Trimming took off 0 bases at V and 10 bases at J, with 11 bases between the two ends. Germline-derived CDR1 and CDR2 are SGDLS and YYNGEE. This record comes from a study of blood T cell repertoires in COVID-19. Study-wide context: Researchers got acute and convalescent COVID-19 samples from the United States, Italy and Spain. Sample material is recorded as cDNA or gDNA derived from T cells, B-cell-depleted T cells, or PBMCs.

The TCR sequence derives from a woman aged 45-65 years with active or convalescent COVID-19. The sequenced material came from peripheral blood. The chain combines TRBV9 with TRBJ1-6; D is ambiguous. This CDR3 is CASSVDIVSSPLHF. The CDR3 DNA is TGTGCCAGCAGCGTAGATATAGTTTCCTCACCCCTCCACTTT.